The source of this T cell receptor (beta chain) is a study of blood T cell repertoires in COVID-19. Study at large: COVID-19 samples from acute and convalescent phases originated in the United States, Italy and Spain. PBMCs, B-cell-depleted T cells, or T cells were the source of the cDNA or gDNA that made up the material.

The germline V gene has CDR1 SGHDT and CDR2 YYEEEE. V was pared by 3 bases and J by 6 bases, with 9 bases of the junction left unmatched. CDR3 length: 16 amino acids. As originally analysed: Reference gene primer amplification gave nucleated cell count estimates. The method was immunoSEQ multiplex PCR; TCRdb's version includes in-frame clones alone and lacks a portion of them. V and J calls and clone size follow that table, whereas D and trimming were derived from the DNA. Among some 130,000 clones listed, 80% to 90% were seen once. Enrolled during active infection, Seattle patients were then followed longitudinally.

Sequencing used peripheral blood. This chain connects TRBV5-6 to TRBJ1-1; 12 bases line up with TRBD1. The sequence came from a man aged 55 to 70 with COVID-19, enrolled during active disease. DNA of the CDR3: TGTGCCAGCAGCTCCTCCGGGACAGGGGGCTTGGCTGAAGCTTTCTTT. This translates into CASSSSGTGGLAEAFF.